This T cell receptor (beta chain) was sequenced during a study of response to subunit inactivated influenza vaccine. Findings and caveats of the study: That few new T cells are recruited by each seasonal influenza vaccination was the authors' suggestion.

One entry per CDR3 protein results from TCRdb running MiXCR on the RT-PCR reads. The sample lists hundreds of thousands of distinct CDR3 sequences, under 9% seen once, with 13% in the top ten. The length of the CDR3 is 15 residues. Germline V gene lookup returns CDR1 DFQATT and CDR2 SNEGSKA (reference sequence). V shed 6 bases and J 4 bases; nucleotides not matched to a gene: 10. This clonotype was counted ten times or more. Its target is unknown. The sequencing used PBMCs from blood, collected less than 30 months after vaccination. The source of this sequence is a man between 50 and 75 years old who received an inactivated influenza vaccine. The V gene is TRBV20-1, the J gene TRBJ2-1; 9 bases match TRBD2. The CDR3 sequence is CSAQKSGGPYNEQFF. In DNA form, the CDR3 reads TGCAGTGCCCAAAAAAGCGGGGGGCCATACAATGAGCAGTTCTTC.